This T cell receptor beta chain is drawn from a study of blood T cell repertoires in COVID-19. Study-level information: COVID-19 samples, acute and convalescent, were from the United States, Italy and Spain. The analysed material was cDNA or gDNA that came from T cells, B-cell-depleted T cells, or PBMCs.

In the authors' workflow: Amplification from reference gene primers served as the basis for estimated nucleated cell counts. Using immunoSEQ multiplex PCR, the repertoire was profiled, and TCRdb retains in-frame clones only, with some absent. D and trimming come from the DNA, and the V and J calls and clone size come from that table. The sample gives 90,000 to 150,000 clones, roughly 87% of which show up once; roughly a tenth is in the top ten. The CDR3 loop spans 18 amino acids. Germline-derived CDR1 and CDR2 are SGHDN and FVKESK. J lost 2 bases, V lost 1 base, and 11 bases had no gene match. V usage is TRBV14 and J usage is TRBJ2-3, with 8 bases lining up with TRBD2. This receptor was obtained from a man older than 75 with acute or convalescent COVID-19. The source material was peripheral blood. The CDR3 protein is CASSQALVFSGNTDTQYF. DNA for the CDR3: TGTGCCAGCAGCCAAGCCTTGGTCTTTAGCGGGAACACAGATACGCAGTATTTT.